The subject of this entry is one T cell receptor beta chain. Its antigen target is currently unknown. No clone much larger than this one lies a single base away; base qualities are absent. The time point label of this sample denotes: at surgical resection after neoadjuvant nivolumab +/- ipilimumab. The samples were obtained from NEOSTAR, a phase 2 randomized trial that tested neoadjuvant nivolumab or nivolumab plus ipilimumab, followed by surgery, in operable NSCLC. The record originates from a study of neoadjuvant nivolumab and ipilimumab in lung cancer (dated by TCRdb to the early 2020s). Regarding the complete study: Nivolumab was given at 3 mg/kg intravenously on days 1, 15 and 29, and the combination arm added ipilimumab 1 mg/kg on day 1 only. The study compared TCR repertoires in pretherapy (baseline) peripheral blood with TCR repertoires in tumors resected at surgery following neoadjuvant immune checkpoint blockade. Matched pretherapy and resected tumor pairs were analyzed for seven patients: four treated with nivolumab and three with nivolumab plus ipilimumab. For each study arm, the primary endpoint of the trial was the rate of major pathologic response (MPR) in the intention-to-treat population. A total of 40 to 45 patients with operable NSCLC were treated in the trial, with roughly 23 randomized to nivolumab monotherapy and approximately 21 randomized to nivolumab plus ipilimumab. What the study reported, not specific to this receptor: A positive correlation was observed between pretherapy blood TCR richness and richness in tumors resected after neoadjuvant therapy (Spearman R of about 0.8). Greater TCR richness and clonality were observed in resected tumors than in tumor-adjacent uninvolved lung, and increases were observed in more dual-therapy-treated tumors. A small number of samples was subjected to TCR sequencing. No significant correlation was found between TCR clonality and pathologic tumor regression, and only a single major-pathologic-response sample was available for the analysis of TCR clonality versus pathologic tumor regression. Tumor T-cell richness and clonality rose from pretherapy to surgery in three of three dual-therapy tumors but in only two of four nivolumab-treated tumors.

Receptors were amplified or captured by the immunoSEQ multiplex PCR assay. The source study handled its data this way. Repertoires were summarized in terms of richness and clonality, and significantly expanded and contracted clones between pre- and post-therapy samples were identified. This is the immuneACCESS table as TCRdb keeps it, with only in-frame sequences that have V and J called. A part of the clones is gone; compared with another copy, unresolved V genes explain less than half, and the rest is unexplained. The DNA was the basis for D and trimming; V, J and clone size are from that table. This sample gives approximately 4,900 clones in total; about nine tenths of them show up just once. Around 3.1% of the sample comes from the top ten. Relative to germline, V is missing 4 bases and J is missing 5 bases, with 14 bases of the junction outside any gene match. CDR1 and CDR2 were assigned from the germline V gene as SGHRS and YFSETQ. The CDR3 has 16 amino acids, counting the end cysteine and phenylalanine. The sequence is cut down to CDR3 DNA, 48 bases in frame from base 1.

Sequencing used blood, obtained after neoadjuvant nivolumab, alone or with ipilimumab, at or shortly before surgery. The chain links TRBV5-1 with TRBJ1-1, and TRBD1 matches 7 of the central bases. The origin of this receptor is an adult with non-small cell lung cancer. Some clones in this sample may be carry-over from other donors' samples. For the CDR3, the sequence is CASSTAVPGGFTEAFF. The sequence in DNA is TGCGCCAGCAGCACGGCAGTCCCAGGGGGATTTACTGAAGCTTTCTTT.